Presented here are 12 T cell receptor beta chains from one specimen sequenced in a study of human T cells and chemical hapten exposure (dated by TCRdb to about 2021). Library construction relied on 5' RACE. Sequencing was carried out with an Illumina MiSeq. TCRdb passed the public sequencing reads through fastp at Q25 and MiXCR, retaining productive beta sequences. Each record represents a unique CDR3 protein, reported with the most common genes and DNA among its rows. This sample holds tens of thousands of distinct CDR3 sequences; about 8% were observed only once. The biggest ten clones account for over 2% of the sample. Total RNA was isolated from unfractionated whole blood collected in Tempus Blood RNA tubes. The receptors derive from a male donor in good health.

V gene TRBV5-1 combines with J gene TRBJ1-1; TRBD1 is a possible D gene (5 bases). The CDR3 runs to 13 residues. Germline V gene data show CDR1 as SGHRS and CDR2 as YFSETQ. V lost 0 bases and J lost 9, with 12 bases in between. In DNA form, the CDR3 reads TGCGCCAGCAGCTTGGTGTCAGACAGTCAAGCTTTCTTT. Translating it yields CASSLVSDSQAFF.

This clonotype was counted many times. This rearrangement joins TRBV20-1 to TRBJ2-3; 12 positions match TRBD2. Germline lookup yields CDR1 DFQATT and CDR2 SNEGSKA (reference sequence). CDR3 length: 16 residues. Trimming removed 3 bases from V and 0 bases from J; junction bases left unmatched: 4. DNA for the CDR3: TGCAGTGCTAGGCCCGGACTAGCGGGAAGCACAGATACGCAGTATTTT. Residues: CSARPGLAGSTDTQYF.

This clonotype was found many times. This chain connects TRBV19 to TRBJ2-7, with D uncertain. This CDR3 spans 12 amino acids. Trimming took off 6 bases at V and 0 bases at J, with 6 bases between the two ends. Germline V gives CDR1 LNHDA, CDR2 SQIVND (reference sequence). CDR3 in amino acids: CASSAPSYEQYF. The DNA for the CDR3 is TGTGCCAGTAGCGCGCCCTCCTACGAGCAGTACTTC.

The rearrangement links TRBV20-1 to TRBJ1-4; D is ambiguous. The CDR3 has 15 residues. CDR1 DFQATT and CDR2 SNEGSKA come from the germline V gene (reference sequence). Trimming pared 0 bases from V and 0 bases from J, leaving 8 bases between. DNA of the CDR3: TGCAGTGCTAGAGATCACGGGGCAACTAATGAAAAACTGTTTTTT. It specifies CSARDHGATNEKLFF.

In its sample, this clonotype was seen a few times. The genes are TRBV20-1 and TRBJ2-3; 8 positions match TRBD2. Germline V gene sequence: CDR1 DFQATT, CDR2 SNEGSKA (reference sequence). The CDR3 covers 15 residues. With 3 bases clipped from V and 4 bases from J, the junction kept 9 bases outside the gene matches. The CDR3 DNA is TGCAGTGCTAGTACGGTAGCGGGATACGCAGATACGCAGTATTTT. As protein: CSASTVAGYADTQYF.

The rearrangement links TRBV12-3 or TRBV12-4 to TRBJ1-3; 9 nucleotides match TRBD1. J gave up 4 bases and V 1 base, and 2 bases lay outside the gene matches. This CDR3 is built from 15 residues. The CDR3 reads CASSLEGQGGNTIYF. The DNA of the CDR3 is TGTGCCAGCAGTTTAGAGGGACAGGGAGGAAACACCATATATTTT.

V is TRBV5-4 and J is TRBJ2-5; the D call may be TRBD1 or TRBD2 (5 bases each). The V end was cut by 4 bases, the J end by 4 bases, with 14 bases between. CDR1 and CDR2 from the germline V gene are SGHNT and YYREEE (reference sequence). CDR3 size: 14 residues. CDR3 loop: CASSPDTGRETQYF. The CDR3, as DNA: TGTGCCAGCAGCCCGGACACGGGACGAGAGACCCAGTACTTC.

This clonotype was recorded a few times. V usage is TRBV12-3 or TRBV12-4 and J usage is TRBJ2-4; weak D call: TRBD2 (6 bases). CDR3 length: 15 amino acids. Trimming pared 7 bases from V and 0 bases from J, leaving 13 bases between. CDR3 amino acids: CASIPGLLAKNIQYF. Written as DNA, the CDR3 is TGTGCCAGCATCCCGGGACTCCTAGCCAAAAACATTCAGTACTTC.

V gene TRBV5-1 combines with J gene TRBJ1-2; D gene unclear. V was shortened by 1 base and J by 4 bases, with 5 bases between the two germline ends. The CDR3 consists of 12 residues. Per the germline V gene, CDR1 is SGHRS and CDR2 is YFSETQ. The CDR3 DNA follows: TGCGCCAGCAGCTTGATGGGCTATGGCTACACCTTC. Its translation is CASSLMGYGYTF.

This clonotype was seen at least ten times. This chain connects TRBV29-1 to TRBJ2-7; D perhaps matches TRBD2 (5 bases). Trimming took off 2 bases at V and 5 bases at J, with 13 bases between the two ends. CDR1 and CDR2 (germline): SQVTM, ANQGSEA. The CDR3 totals 13 residues. The CDR3 sequence is CSVENPERDEQYF. CDR3 bases: TGCAGCGTTGAAAACCCGGAGAGGGACGAGCAGTACTTC.

This clonotype has just a few counts. One junction end does not reproduce the germline sequence, and a read error may be involved. The CDR3 DNA follows: TGCAGCGTCGAAGTCCGGGGGCCTGTCACAGATACGCAGTATTTT. Translating gives CSVEVRGPVTDTQYF. The chain employs TRBV29-1 and TRBJ2-3; D possibly uses TRBD1 or TRBD2 (6 bases each). Germline V CDR1 and CDR2: SQVTM, ANQGSEA. CDR3 length: 15 residues.

This clonotype came up many times. CDR3 DNA: TGTGCCAGCAGCTCAAACGGCCTAGCGGGAGCCCCAGATACGCAGTATTTT. It yields the protein CASSSNGLAGAPDTQYF. The V and J genes are TRBV7-9 and TRBJ2-3; 10 positions agree with TRBD2. CDR1 and CDR2 from the germline V gene are SEHNR and FQNEAQ (reference sequence). This CDR3 is 17 amino acids long. V shed 4 bases, J shed 4 bases, and the junction held 11 bases outside the gene matches.